These T cell receptor beta chains were read from a single sample in a study of cytomegalovirus exposure and HLA in healthy donors. Libraries were prepared by immunoSEQ multiplex PCR; TCRdb keeps only in-frame clonotypes and omits some of them. The table records 150,000 to 180,000 clones, about four fifths of them present only once. The sequenced material came from PBMCs. These TCRs come from a man younger than 35 in good health and CMV-seronegative. The CDR3 runs from the conserved cysteine through the conserved F or W. Fields, in order: clone size, V gene, J gene, D gene, CDR3 protein, CDR3 DNA. D genes are given only for firm matches. The size entry is marked missing in some rows and otherwise reads once, few, many or a size class.

.	TRBV28	TRBJ1-2	TRBD1	CASSPGQVSIYGYTF	TGTGCCAGCAGTCCTGGACAGGTTTCGATCTATGGCTACACCTTC
.	TRBV5-1	TRBJ2-5	TRBD1	CASSSGQLQETQYF	TGCGCCAGCAGCTCGGGACAGCTCCAAGAGACCCAGTACTTC
few	TRBV19	TRBJ2-5	TRBD1	CASSTAGGRETQYF	TGTGCCAGTAGTACAGCAGGGGGCCGGGAGACCCAGTACTTC
.	TRBV29-1	TRBJ1-1	.	CAGGENLYTEAFF	TGCGCGGGGGGGGAGAACTTATACACTGAAGCTTTCTTT
.	TRBV28	TRBJ1-4	.	CASKFFTATANEKLFF	TGTGCCAGCAAATTCTTCACGGCGACAGCTAATGAAAAACTGTTTTTT
few	TRBV5-1	TRBJ1-1	.	CASRVGSSNTEAFF	TGCGCCAGCAGGGTGGGTAGCTCGAACACTGAAGCTTTCTTT
.	TRBV29-1	TRBJ2-2	.	CSVGRGNTGELFF	TGCAGCGTTGGGAGGGGGAACACCGGGGAGCTGTTTTTT
.	TRBV5-6	TRBJ1-1	TRBD1	CASRRQGAEAFF	TGTGCCAGCAGACGACAGGGCGCTGAAGCTTTCTTT
.	TRBV2	TRBJ1-1	.	CASKTWRGMNTEAFF	TGTGCCAGCAAGACGTGGAGAGGGATGAACACTGAAGCTTTCTTT
.	TRBV7-8	TRBJ2-7	.	CASSLVTGSYEQYF	TGTGCCAGCAGCTTAGTTACAGGCTCCTACGAGCAGTACTTC
once	TRBV15	TRBJ1-4	.	CATSRDFVGLPSNEKLFF	TGTGCCACCAGCAGAGATTTTGTCGGACTGCCCTCTAATGAAAAACTGTTTTTT
.	TRBV7-8	TRBJ2-1	TRBD2	CASSSGGAPYNEQFF	TGTGCCAGCAGCTCCGGGGGGGCCCCCTACAATGAGCAGTTCTTC
.	TRBV5-8	TRBJ1-4	.	CASSLGSGWWSDEKLFF	TGTGCCAGCAGCTTGGGGTCCGGTTGGTGGTCGGATGAAAAACTGTTTTTT
.	TRBV19	TRBJ1-1	TRBD1	CASKYAVQGSTEAFF	TGTGCCAGTAAGTACGCCGTACAGGGGAGCACTGAAGCTTTCTTT
.	TRBV5-4	TRBJ2-5	TRBD1	CASTSAGGKETQYF	TGTGCCAGCACCTCGGCAGGGGGAAAAGAGACCCAGTACTTC
.	TRBV5-4	TRBJ2-5	TRBD2	CASSLGLAGTSTQYF	TGTGCCAGCAGCTTGGGTCTAGCGGGGACCTCGACCCAGTACTTC
.	TRBV29-1	TRBJ1-4	.	CSVEVRAQKLFF	TGCAGCGTTGAAGTCAGGGCCCAAAAACTGTTTTTT
.	TRBV7-2	TRBJ2-5	TRBD2	CVTSGGAGETQYF	TGTGTCACTAGCGGGGGGGCCGGGGAGACCCAGTACTTC
once	TRBV5-1	TRBJ1-1	.	CASSLKARRTVNTEAFF	TGCGCCAGCAGCTTGAAAGCACGGAGGACGGTGAACACTGAAGCTTTCTTT
.	TRBV5-1	TRBJ1-6	TRBD1	CASSPWTGNSPLHF	TGCGCCAGCAGCCCTTGGACAGGGAATTCACCCCTCCACTTT
.	TRBV7-3	TRBJ2-3	.	CASSLGGADTDTQYF	TGTGCCAGCAGCTTAGGGGGGGCAGACACAGATACGCAGTATTTT
.	TRBV28	TRBJ1-2	.	CASRPQVYGYTF	TGTGCCAGCAGGCCTCAGGTCTATGGCTACACCTTC
few	TRBV7-2	TRBJ1-2	.	CASSLVRDGYTF	TGTGCCAGCAGCTTAGTCAGGGATGGCTACACCTTC
.	TRBV4-2	TRBJ2-7	.	CASSQPSNGLGSYEQYF	TGTGCCAGCAGCCAACCTTCCAATGGCCTAGGATCCTACGAGCAGTACTTC
.	TRBV28	TRBJ1-2	TRBD1	CASSPGGGPIYGYTF	TGTGCCAGCAGCCCCGGAGGGGGCCCCATCTATGGCTACACCTTC
.	TRBV5-1	TRBJ2-3	TRBD2	CASSSPHGAGDNTDTQYF	TGCGCCAGCAGCTCGCCACACGGGGCGGGGGATAACACAGATACGCAGTATTTT
once	TRBV2	TRBJ2-7	.	CASSEGPLGPYEQYF	TGTGCCAGCAGTGAGGGGCCCCTAGGTCCCTACGAGCAGTACTTC
few	TRBV30	TRBJ1-2	.	CAWSVGLEGGYTF	TGTGCCTGGAGTGTCGGCCTTGAGGGTGGCTACACCTTC
.	TRBV7-2	TRBJ1-5	TRBD1	CASSRGQGAGQPQHF	TGTGCCAGCAGCCGCGGACAGGGGGCGGGTCAGCCCCAGCATTTT